Listed below are T cell receptor beta chains from one sample, sequenced in a study of cytomegalovirus exposure and HLA in healthy donors. Repertoires were generated with immunoSEQ multiplex PCR, while TCRdb's copy carries only in-frame clones and drops some. The sample carries about 180,000 clones, approximately 87% recorded once. What was sequenced was PBMCs. The receptor source for this set is a woman in her thirties in good health and CMV-seronegative. CDR3s include the opening cysteine and the closing phenylalanine or tryptophan. Fields, in order: J gene, V gene, D gene, clone size, CDR3 DNA, CDR3 protein. A D gene is named only where the DNA matches it firmly. Clone size, where shown, is once, few, many, or a class for clones that have expanded.

J gene: TRBJ2-5
V gene: TRBV5-4
D gene: NA
clone size: NA
CDR3 DNA: TGTGCCAGCAGCCGCGCCGGGGTTGGAGGGACCCAGTACTTC
CDR3 protein: CASSRAGVGGTQYF

J gene: TRBJ1-4
V gene: TRBV2
D gene: TRBD1
clone size: NA
CDR3 DNA: TGTGCCAGCAGGGGAACAGGGGGCTCGGGGATTGAAAAACTGTTTTTT
CDR3 protein: CASRGTGGSGIEKLFF

J gene: TRBJ2-3
V gene: TRBV5-1
D gene: TRBD2
clone size: NA
CDR3 DNA: TGCGCCAGCAGCTCCGAGCGGGGGGCTAACACAGATACGCAGTATTTT
CDR3 protein: CASSSERGANTDTQYF

J gene: TRBJ1-6
V gene: TRBV30
D gene: NA
clone size: NA
CDR3 DNA: TGTGCCTGTGGGGCAGAAGCAAATAGAAATTCACCCCTCCACTTT
CDR3 protein: CACGAEANRNSPLHF

J gene: TRBJ2-2
V gene: TRBV5-4
D gene: NA
clone size: NA
CDR3 DNA: TGTGCCAGCAGCTGGGGACAGAACACCGGGGAGCTGTTTTTT
CDR3 protein: CASSWGQNTGELFF

J gene: TRBJ1-2
V gene: TRBV2
D gene: NA
clone size: once
CDR3 DNA: TGTGCCAGCAGTGTTGAGGGCCTCTATGGCTACACCTTC
CDR3 protein: CASSVEGLYGYTF

J gene: TRBJ2-1
V gene: TRBV6-5
D gene: TRBD1
clone size: NA
CDR3 DNA: TGTGCCAGCGCCGGGACAGGGACCCACAATGAGCAGTTCTTC
CDR3 protein: CASAGTGTHNEQFF

J gene: TRBJ2-7
V gene: TRBV28
D gene: NA
clone size: NA
CDR3 DNA: TGTGCCAGCAGTTTACCCCCTCCGTTGGTAGCCGAGCAGTACTTC
CDR3 protein: CASSLPPPLVAEQYF

J gene: TRBJ1-6
V gene: TRBV30
D gene: NA
clone size: few
CDR3 DNA: TGTGCCTGGAGTGGAACGGGTTCACCCCTCCACTTT
CDR3 protein: CAWSGTGSPLHF

J gene: TRBJ1-1
V gene: TRBV11-2
D gene: TRBD1
clone size: NA
CDR3 DNA: TGTGCCAGCAGCTTCCGGACAGGGGTGGCTTTCTTT
CDR3 protein: CASSFRTGVAFF

J gene: TRBJ2-7
V gene: TRBV15
D gene: NA
clone size: few
CDR3 DNA: TGTGCCACCAGCAGAGATTCAGGGGAGCAGTACTTC
CDR3 protein: CATSRDSGEQYF

J gene: TRBJ2-5
V gene: TRBV6-6
D gene: NA
clone size: NA
CDR3 DNA: TGTGCCAGCAGTTACTCGATAAGACTTGACCAAGAGACCCAGTACTTC
CDR3 protein: CASSYSIRLDQETQYF

J gene: TRBJ1-2
V gene: TRBV5-1
D gene: TRBD1
clone size: NA
CDR3 DNA: TGCGCCAGCAGCCGGGAGACAGGGGGTGGATATGGCTACACCTTC
CDR3 protein: CASSRETGGGYGYTF

J gene: TRBJ2-7
V gene: TRBV13
D gene: NA
clone size: NA
CDR3 DNA: TGTGCCAGCAGCTTAGCACAGAACTCCTACGAGCAGTACTTC
CDR3 protein: CASSLAQNSYEQYF

J gene: TRBJ2-1
V gene: TRBV7-7
D gene: TRBD2
clone size: NA
CDR3 DNA: TGTGCTAGCAGCTTAGCGGCGGGGGTGCAGAATGAGCAGTTCTTC
CDR3 protein: CASSLAAGVQNEQFF

J gene: TRBJ2-2
V gene: TRBV7-9
D gene: TRBD2
clone size: NA
CDR3 DNA: TGTGCCAGCAGCTTAGAGGGGCCTAGCGGGGGTTACACCGGGGAGCTGTTTTTT
CDR3 protein: CASSLEGPSGGYTGELFF

J gene: TRBJ2-5
V gene: TRBV15
D gene: TRBD1
clone size: NA
CDR3 DNA: TGTGCCACCAGCAGAGAAAGACAGGGGGCAGGGGCCCAGTACTTC
CDR3 protein: CATSRERQGAGAQYF

J gene: TRBJ2-1
V gene: TRBV9
D gene: TRBD2
clone size: NA
CDR3 DNA: TGTGCCAGCAGCCTCCCGACTAGCGGGGAAATCCAGTTCTTC
CDR3 protein: CASSLPTSGEIQFF

J gene: TRBJ1-2
V gene: TRBV5-5
D gene: NA
clone size: NA
CDR3 DNA: TGTGCCAGCAGCCCACAAGCTAACTATGGCTACACCTTC
CDR3 protein: CASSPQANYGYTF

J gene: TRBJ2-2
V gene: TRBV9
D gene: NA
clone size: NA
CDR3 DNA: TGTGCCAGCAGCGACTCCGGGGACACGAACACCGGGGAGCTGTTTTTT
CDR3 protein: CASSDSGDTNTGELFF

J gene: TRBJ1-2
V gene: TRBV25-1
D gene: NA
clone size: NA
CDR3 DNA: TGTGCCAGCAGTGAACCCGGCCAGGGGAGAGGCTACACCTTC
CDR3 protein: CASSEPGQGRGYTF

J gene: TRBJ2-3
V gene: TRBV29-1
D gene: TRBD2
clone size: NA
CDR3 DNA: TGCAGCGTTCCCTCACTTGTGGCGGGGGGGCCCCATACGCAGTATTTT
CDR3 protein: CSVPSLVAGGPHTQYF

J gene: TRBJ1-5
V gene: TRBV6-1
D gene: NA
clone size: NA
CDR3 DNA: TGTGCCAGCAGGGAGGACAGAGATAGCAATCAGCCCCAGCATTTT
CDR3 protein: CASREDRDSNQPQHF

J gene: TRBJ2-3
V gene: TRBV7-7
D gene: NA
clone size: NA
CDR3 DNA: TGTGCTAGCAGCTTAGGCACCCTCGGGGATACGCAGTATTTT
CDR3 protein: CASSLGTLGDTQYF

J gene: TRBJ1-1
V gene: TRBV6-1
D gene: NA
clone size: NA
CDR3 DNA: TGTGCCAGCAGTTTAGGGGGGGGCACTGAAGCTTTCTTT
CDR3 protein: CASSLGGGTEAFF

J gene: TRBJ1-1
V gene: TRBV19
D gene: NA
clone size: once
CDR3 DNA: TGTGCCAGTAGTTCGGGTTACACTGAAGCTTTCTTT
CDR3 protein: CASSSGYTEAFF

J gene: TRBJ1-3
V gene: TRBV27
D gene: NA
clone size: NA
CDR3 DNA: TGTGCCAGCATGAAAGGGAGGGGAAACACCATATATTTT
CDR3 protein: CASMKGRGNTIYF

J gene: TRBJ2-5
V gene: TRBV5-1
D gene: NA
clone size: NA
CDR3 DNA: TGCGCCAGCAGCTTGGGACTCTACCAAGAGACCCAGTACTTC
CDR3 protein: CASSLGLYQETQYF

J gene: TRBJ2-5
V gene: TRBV15
D gene: TRBD1
clone size: NA
CDR3 DNA: TGTGCCACCAGCAGAGGGGACAGGAGGGAGACCCAGTACTTC
CDR3 protein: CATSRGDRRETQYF

J gene: TRBJ2-7
V gene: TRBV10-1
D gene: TRBD2
clone size: NA
CDR3 DNA: TGCGCCAGCAGTGAAATCCCGGGACTAGAGCCCAACATAACCTACGAGCAGTACTTC
CDR3 protein: CASSEIPGLEPNITYEQYF

J gene: TRBJ1-2
V gene: TRBV5-6
D gene: TRBD1
clone size: NA
CDR3 DNA: TGTGCCAGCAGCGCCGGGACAGACTATGGCTACACCTTC
CDR3 protein: CASSAGTDYGYTF

J gene: TRBJ1-3
V gene: TRBV7-9
D gene: NA
clone size: NA
CDR3 DNA: TGTGCCAGCAGCCCGGACTACTCTGGAAACACCATATATTTT
CDR3 protein: CASSPDYSGNTIYF

J gene: TRBJ1-2
V gene: TRBV7-8
D gene: TRBD1
clone size: NA
CDR3 DNA: TGTGCCAGCAGCTTAGGGGACAGGGGCCTCTATGGCTACACCTTC
CDR3 protein: CASSLGDRGLYGYTF

J gene: TRBJ1-2
V gene: TRBV6-6
D gene: TRBD1
clone size: few
CDR3 DNA: TGTGCCAGCAGTTCCTCGACAGGGGTTTATTATGGCTACACCTTC
CDR3 protein: CASSSSTGVYYGYTF

J gene: TRBJ1-1
V gene: TRBV9
D gene: TRBD1
clone size: NA
CDR3 DNA: TGTGCCAGCAGGGCGGACAGGGACTCTGAAGCTTTCTTT
CDR3 protein: CASRADRDSEAFF

J gene: TRBJ1-1
V gene: TRBV6-1
D gene: NA
clone size: NA
CDR3 DNA: TGTGCCAGCAGTAGACTAGCTGAAGCTTTCTTT
CDR3 protein: CASSRLAEAFF

J gene: TRBJ1-1
V gene: TRBV11-2
D gene: NA
clone size: once
CDR3 DNA: TGTGCCAGCAGCTCGGTGGGCAGTGGGGCTTTCTTT
CDR3 protein: CASSSVGSGAFF

J gene: TRBJ2-3
V gene: TRBV2
D gene: TRBD1
clone size: NA
CDR3 DNA: TGTGCCAGCAGGGTTCCTCGGGACAGCCGCACAGATACGCAGTATTTT
CDR3 protein: CASRVPRDSRTDTQYF

J gene: TRBJ2-3
V gene: TRBV5-1
D gene: TRBD2
clone size: NA
CDR3 DNA: TGCGCCAGCAGCTTCAATAGCGGGGGAGTCACAGATACGCAGTATTTT
CDR3 protein: CASSFNSGGVTDTQYF

J gene: TRBJ1-1
V gene: TRBV2
D gene: NA
clone size: NA
CDR3 DNA: TGTGCCAGCAGTGTCCTTTCGGGTGACACTGAAGCTTTCTTT
CDR3 protein: CASSVLSGDTEAFF

J gene: TRBJ2-2
V gene: TRBV18
D gene: NA
clone size: NA
CDR3 DNA: TGTGCCAGCTCACCACGGGATAGCGGGAACACCGGGGAGCTGTTTTTT
CDR3 protein: CASSPRDSGNTGELFF